The rows below give T cell receptor beta chains drawn from one sample of a study of T cell responses to AZD1222 COVID-19 vaccine. Profiling relied on immunoSEQ multiplex PCR, and the TCRdb table lists in-frame clones only, not all of them. The sample yields 150,000 or so clones, about 92% seen once. This specimen consisted of peripheral blood, obtained on day 0 of AZD1222 vaccination. These receptors were taken from an adult in good health. Each CDR3 is given with its conserved first and last residue. The order of the fields is V gene, D gene, clone size, J gene, CDR3 DNA, CDR3 protein. The D gene is left open where the match is weak. Clone size, where shown, is once, few, many, or a class for clones that have expanded.

>TRBV20-1|.|.|TRBJ2-2
TGCAGTGCTAGTGGCGGCTACACCGGGGAGCTGTTTTTT
CSASGGYTGELFF
>TRBV10-3|.|.|TRBJ1-2
TGTGCCATCACCGGGGACACCTATGGCTACACCTTC
CAITGDTYGYTF
>TRBV4-3|.|.|TRBJ1-6
TGCGCCAGCAGCCAAGTCCCGGGAACAATCGACCTCCACTTT
CASSQVPGTIDLHF
>TRBV2|TRBD1|.|TRBJ1-6
TGTGCCAGCAGTTCCTTAGCAGGGGGTAATTCACCCCTCCACTTT
CASSSLAGGNSPLHF
>TRBV6-6|.|.|TRBJ1-5
TGTGCCAGCAGCAGTCGGCAGGGCAATGATCAGCCCCAGCATTTT
CASSSRQGNDQPQHF
>TRBV4-3|.|.|TRBJ1-4
TGCGCCAGCAGCCAAATGGGAATTACACGGGAAAAACTGTTTTTT
CASSQMGITREKLFF
>TRBV21-1|.|.|TRBJ1-2
TGTGCCAGCAGCAATAGTAAGGGCCTGTCTCGAGGCTACACCTTC
CASSNSKGLSRGYTF
>TRBV29-1|.|.|TRBJ1-4
TGCAGCATTTTCGAGACTTCAAATGAAAAACTGTTTTTT
CSIFETSNEKLFF
>TRBV30|.|.|TRBJ1-3
TGTGCCTGGAAGAGAAACACCATATATTTT
CAWKRNTIYF
>TRBV2|TRBD1|.|TRBJ1-5
TGTGCCAGCAGTTTGTCCGGGACAGGGGTGGATAGCAATCAGCCCCAGCATTTT
CASSLSGTGVDSNQPQHF
>TRBV6-2/TRBV6-3|.|.|TRBJ2-7
TGTGCCAGCAGCCGAGAATCAATATACGAGCAGTACTTC
CASSRESIYEQYF
>TRBV3-1/TRBV3-2|.|.|TRBJ1-5
TGTGCCAGCAGCCAAAACTTGGCCGGTGGGCCCCAGCATTTT
CASSQNLAGGPQHF
>TRBV6-5|.|.|TRBJ1-6
TGTGCCAGCAGTTACTCGCCGGGGGTTGAGGCCCTCCACTTT
CASSYSPGVEALHF
>TRBV11-2|.|.|TRBJ2-1
TGTGCCAGCAACCGGGACTCTCCGTCAACATTCTTCCATTACAATGAGCAGTTCTTC
CASNRDSPSTFFHYNEQFF
>TRBV7-3|TRBD1|.|TRBJ1-1
TGTGCCAGCAGCTCACAGGGGGCTTATACTGAAGCTTTCTTT
CASSSQGAYTEAFF
>TRBV11-2|.|.|TRBJ2-5
TGTGCCAGCAGAAAAACTGATTTAGAGACCCAGTACTTC
CASRKTDLETQYF
>TRBV18|TRBD1|.|TRBJ2-3
TGTGCCAGCTCACCATCCAGGGGGCTGGATACGCAGTATTTT
CASSPSRGLDTQYF
>TRBV6-2/TRBV6-3|.|.|TRBJ2-1
TGTGCCAGCAGTCCATCGGGAAGGGGCGGGGCCTTTAATGAGCAGTTCTTC
CASSPSGRGGAFNEQFF
>TRBV2|.|.|TRBJ2-7
TGTGCCAGCAGTGTGGGGACCTACGAGCAGTACTTC
CASSVGTYEQYF
>TRBV10-3|TRBD1|.|TRBJ1-3
TGTGCCATCAGTGAGTCGCGACAGGGGTACTCTGGAAACACCATATATTTT
CAISESRQGYSGNTIYF
>TRBV9|.|once|TRBJ2-3
TGTGCCAGCAGCGTAGAGGGGGGGGCCTTGGTCACAGATACGCAGTATTTT
CASSVEGGALVTDTQYF
>TRBV5-1|.|.|TRBJ2-7
TGCGCCAGCACCTACTCGACCTTTGACGCGGCCTACGAGCAGTACTTC
CASTYSTFDAAYEQYF
>TRBV5-6|.|.|TRBJ1-5
TGTGCCAGCAGCTTAGGGACGGCCTTTAATCAGCCCCAGCATTTT
CASSLGTAFNQPQHF
>TRBV2|.|once|TRBJ1-6
TGTGCCAGCAGACCCAGAGGGCCCTATAATTCACCCCTCCACTTT
CASRPRGPYNSPLHF
>TRBV11-2|.|once|TRBJ1-5
TGTGCCAGCAGCTTAGCCGGTGGAGGGACGAATCAGCCCCAGCATTTT
CASSLAGGGTNQPQHF
>TRBV29-1|TRBD1|.|TRBJ1-2
TGCAGCGTCGCGGGGACAGGGAGTGGGTATGGCTACACCTTC
CSVAGTGSGYGYTF
>TRBV5-1|.|few|TRBJ2-7
TGCGCCAGCAGCTTGGCCGATGGGTACGAGCAGTACTTC
CASSLADGYEQYF
>TRBV29-1|.|.|TRBJ2-3
TGCAGCGTTGAAGGCATGGTCAGGGGAGGCACAGATACGCAGTATTTT
CSVEGMVRGGTDTQYF
>TRBV7-9|.|.|TRBJ1-1
TGTGCCAGCAGCTCGGGCGCGGCGGACACTGAAGCTTTCTTT
CASSSGAADTEAFF
>TRBV7-7|.|.|TRBJ2-1
TGTGCTAGCAGCTTGGACAGCTCCTACAATGAGCAGTTCTTC
CASSLDSSYNEQFF
>TRBV3-1/TRBV3-2|.|.|TRBJ1-3
TGTGCCAGCAGCCCCCGGGCCGAATCTGGAAACACCATATATTTT
CASSPRAESGNTIYF
>TRBV6-9|.|.|TRBJ1-3
TGTGCCAGCAGGTACCAGGGACCTGGAAACACCATATATTTT
CASRYQGPGNTIYF
>TRBV7-8|.|.|TRBJ2-3
TGTGCCAGCACCTCAGACACAGATACGCAGTATTTT
CASTSDTDTQYF
>TRBV6-5|.|.|TRBJ1-1
TGTGCCAGCACACGGGGAGCGAACACTGAAGCTTTCTTT
CASTRGANTEAFF
>TRBV6-5|TRBD1|.|TRBJ1-2
TGTGCCAGCAGTAGATCGACAGGGTTGGATGGCTACACCTTC
CASSRSTGLDGYTF
>TRBV3-1/TRBV3-2|.|once|TRBJ2-7
TGTGCCAGCAGCCAAGAAAGGTATAGGGAGGGGGCTAGGTACGAGCAGTACTTC
CASSQERYREGARYEQYF
>TRBV7-9|TRBD2|.|TRBJ2-3
TGTGCCAGCAGCTCCCGGAGGGGAGGGACAGATACGCAGTATTTT
CASSSRRGGTDTQYF
>TRBV15|TRBD1|.|TRBJ2-7
TGTGCCACCAGCAGAGCCGGGACAGGGTTCTACGAGCAGTACTTC
CATSRAGTGFYEQYF
>TRBV5-5|.|once|TRBJ1-2
TGTGCCAGCAGCTTCCTGGTCAGGGACTATGGCTACACCTTC
CASSFLVRDYGYTF
>TRBV28|TRBD1|once|TRBJ1-1
TGTGCCAGCAGTCTGACAGGGGGCCGAGCTTTCTTT
CASSLTGGRAFF
>TRBV2|.|.|TRBJ1-4
TGTGCCAGCAGTAACACAGGGATAACTAATGAAAAACTGTTTTTT
CASSNTGITNEKLFF
>TRBV28|.|.|TRBJ2-7
TGTGCCATCTCCGACGCAGGGTGGTACGAGCAGTACTTC
CAISDAGWYEQYF
>TRBV7-9|TRBD1|.|TRBJ1-2
TGTGCCAGCAGCTTGGACAGGGGGCGATTCAACTATGGCTACACCTTC
CASSLDRGRFNYGYTF
>TRBV5-1|.|.|TRBJ1-4
TGCGCCAGCAGCTTGCGCGGGGACCAAAAACTGTTTTTT
CASSLRGDQKLFF
>TRBV18|TRBD1|.|TRBJ1-1
TGTGCCAGCTCACCACTAAGAGGGGGCGACACTGAAGCTTTCTTT
CASSPLRGGDTEAFF
>TRBV2|.|.|TRBJ2-7
TGTGCCAGCAGCCCCCCGGATCGCTACGAGCAGTACTTC
CASSPPDRYEQYF
>TRBV27|.|.|TRBJ1-5
TGTGCCAGCAGTTTAAACAGGGCCAATCAGCCCCAGCATTTT
CASSLNRANQPQHF
>TRBV7-2|.|.|TRBJ1-1
TGTGCCAGCAGCCGCCGCGTGGAAAACACTGAAGCTTTCTTT
CASSRRVENTEAFF
>TRBV27|.|.|TRBJ2-2
TGTGCCAGCAGCGCCGTCGGGGGTACCGGGGAGCTGTTTTTT
CASSAVGGTGELFF
>TRBV12-3/TRBV12-4|.|.|TRBJ1-1
TGTGCCAGCAATAACCAGGAGAACACTGAAGCTTTCTTT
CASNNQENTEAFF
>TRBV3-1/TRBV3-2|TRBD1|.|TRBJ1-5
TGTGCCAGCAGCCCCGCGCTCCCCGGACAGGCTACTTATAGCAATCAGCCCCAGCATTTT
CASSPALPGQATYSNQPQHF
>TRBV7-2|.|.|TRBJ1-2
TGTGCCAGCAGCTTAATGGGGGCGCGCGGCTACACCTTC
CASSLMGARGYTF
>TRBV3-1/TRBV3-2|TRBD2|.|TRBJ2-1
TGTGCCAGCAGAAAATCGGGTACTAGCGGGGTGAATGAGCAGTTCTTC
CASRKSGTSGVNEQFF